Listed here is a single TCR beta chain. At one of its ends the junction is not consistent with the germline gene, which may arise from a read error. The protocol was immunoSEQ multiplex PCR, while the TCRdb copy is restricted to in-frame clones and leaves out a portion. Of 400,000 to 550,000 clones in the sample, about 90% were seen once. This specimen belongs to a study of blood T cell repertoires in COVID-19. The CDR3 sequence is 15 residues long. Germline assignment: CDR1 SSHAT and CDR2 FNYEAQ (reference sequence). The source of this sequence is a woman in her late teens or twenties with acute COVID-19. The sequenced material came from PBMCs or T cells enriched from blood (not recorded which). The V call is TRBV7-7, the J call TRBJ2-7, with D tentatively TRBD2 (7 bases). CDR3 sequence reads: CASSLGAGATYEQYF. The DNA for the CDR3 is TGTGCTAGCAGCTTAGGGGCGGGGGCCACCTACGAGCAGTACTTC. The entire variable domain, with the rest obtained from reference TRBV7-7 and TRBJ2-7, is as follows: GAGVSQSPRYKVTKRGQDVTLRCDPISSHATLYWYQQALGQGPEFLTYFNYEAQPDKSGLPSDRFSAERPEGSISTLTIQRTEQRDSAMYRCASSLGAGATYEQYFGPGTRLTVT.